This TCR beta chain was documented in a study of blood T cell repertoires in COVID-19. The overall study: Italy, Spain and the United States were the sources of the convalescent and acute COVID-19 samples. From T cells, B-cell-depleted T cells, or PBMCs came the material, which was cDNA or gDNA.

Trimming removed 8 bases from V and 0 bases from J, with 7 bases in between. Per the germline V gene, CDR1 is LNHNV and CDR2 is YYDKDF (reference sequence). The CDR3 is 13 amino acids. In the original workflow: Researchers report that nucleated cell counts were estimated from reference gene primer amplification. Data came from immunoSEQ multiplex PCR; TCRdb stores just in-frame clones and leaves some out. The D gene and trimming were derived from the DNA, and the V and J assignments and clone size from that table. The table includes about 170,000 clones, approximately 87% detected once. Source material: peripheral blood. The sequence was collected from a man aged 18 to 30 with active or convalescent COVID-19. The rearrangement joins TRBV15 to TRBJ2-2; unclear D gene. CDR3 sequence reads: CATAFTNTGELFF. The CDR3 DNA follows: TGTGCCACCGCGTTTACGAACACCGGGGAGCTGTTTTTT.